A single sample gave rise to the 6 T cell receptor beta chains below, sequenced in a study of blood T cell repertoires in COVID-19. Measured with immunoSEQ multiplex PCR; TCRdb has only the in-frame clones, and not every one. Among 200,000 to 250,000 clones, approximately 80% were seen once, and the ten largest hold 6.5% to 8.5%. What was sequenced was PBMCs or T cells enriched from blood (not recorded which). These receptors were taken from a woman between 40 and 50 years old with acute COVID-19.

The gene calls are TRBV3-1 (or the pseudogene TRBV3-2) and TRBJ2-1; 11 bases align to TRBD2. The V gene end was trimmed by 0 bases and the J gene end by 7 bases; junction bases not matched to a gene: 5. This CDR3 comprises 16 residues. Germline assignment: CDR1 LGHDT and CDR2 YNNKEL (reference sequence). The CDR3 DNA reads as TGTGCCAGCAGCCAAGACCTAGCGGGAGGCAGGAATGAGCAGTTCTTC. Protein sequence: CASSQDLAGGRNEQFF.

The chain is built from TRBV7-3 and TRBJ2-2; 7 nucleotides align to TRBD2. Germline V CDR1 and CDR2: SGHTA, FQGTGA. V gave up 1 base and J gave up 1 base; unmatched junction bases: 3. The CDR3 is made up of 16 amino acids. The CDR3 is CASSLMASGNTGELFF. In DNA, the CDR3 is TGTGCCAGCAGCTTAATGGCTAGCGGGAACACCGGGGAGCTGTTTTTT.

This sequence joins TRBV4-2 and TRBJ1-4; 12 bases align to TRBD1. The CDR3 extends over 17 amino acids. CDR1 is LGHNA, CDR2 YNFKEQ, per germline. The V segment lost 4 bases and the J segment 8 bases; nucleotides outside the gene matches: 11. The CDR3 sequence is CASSLSGTGGRGEKLFF. The CDR3 DNA sequence: TGTGCCAGCAGCCTGTCCGGGACAGGGGGCAGAGGAGAAAAACTGTTTTTT.

The rearrangement uses TRBV19 and TRBJ2-1; TRBD2 matches at 12 bases. In germline, CDR1 is LNHDA, CDR2 SQIVND (reference sequence). The CDR3 has 16 amino acids. V gave up 5 bases and J gave up 7 bases; unmatched junction bases: 9. The CDR3 sequence is CASSSQTSGSRNEQFF. The CDR3 coding sequence is TGTGCCAGTAGTTCCCAGACTAGCGGGAGCAGGAATGAGCAGTTCTTC.

This chain links TRBV29-1 with TRBJ1-2; 7 positions match TRBD1. V was pared by 5 bases and J by 6 bases, with 9 bases of the junction left unmatched. The germline V gene encodes CDR1 SQVTM and CDR2 ANQGSEA. The CDR3 sequence is 13 residues long. The CDR3 here is CSVLKLQGDGYTF. CDR3 DNA: TGCAGCGTTTTAAAACTTCAGGGGGATGGCTACACCTTC.

The chain has TRBV27 and TRBJ1-1; D is perhaps TRBD1 (6 bases). Germline V gene lookup returns CDR1 MNHEY and CDR2 SMNVEV (reference sequence). CDR3 size: 17 residues. The V end lost 0 bases, the J end lost 1 base, and 15 bases lay between the germline ends. Here the CDR3 DNA reads TGTGCCAGCAGTTTATCGGGAAGGGCGGGGGCGAACACTGAAGCTTTCTTT. Its protein is CASSLSGRAGANTEAFF.